The present T cell receptor beta chain was sequenced within a study of T cell repertoires in cytomegalovirus infection. Study at large: Public TCR beta signatures were indicative of both CMV infection and a matching HLA type.

On this clonotype: Its antigen is not identified.

Germline V CDR1 and CDR2: MDHEN, SYDVKM. Trimming left V 9 bases short and J 3 bases short, with 14 bases between. The CDR3 has 14 residues. Broader study findings: Carriers of CMV and the relevant HLA type were discriminated by public TCR beta frequency.

TCRdb re-derived calls from the reads in MiXCR, one entry per CDR3 protein. The table includes approximately 260,000 distinct CDR3 sequences, about a sixth detected once. The TCR originated in a human donor in good health (CMV status not recorded). Some clones in this sample may be carry-over from other donors' samples. The chain uses TRBV28 and TRBJ2-2; no reliable D call. The sample was CD8+ T cells from PBMCs. DNA for the CDR3: TGTGCCAGTCTAAGGTTATTTGACACCGGGGAGCTGTTTTTT. Its translation is CASLRLFDTGELFF.